Listed below are T cell receptor beta chains from one sample, sequenced in a study of blood T cells in healthy people across ages. TCRdb itself ran the 5' RACE reads through MiXCR, one entry per CDR3 protein. Among around 1,000,000 distinct CDR3 sequences listed, about two fifths were seen once. Sequencing was performed on blood. The receptors originated from a man younger than 35 in good health. Each CDR3 is given with its conserved first and last residue. Each record gives: CDR3 DNA, CDR3 protein, D gene, V gene, J gene, clone size. A D gene is named only where the DNA matches it firmly. Not all rows give a size; the values are once, few, many and, for expanded clones, a class.

CDR3 DNA: TGTGCCAGCAGCTGGGACAGGGGGGGCTCCTACGAGCAGTACTTC
CDR3 protein: CASSWDRGGSYEQYF
D gene: TRBD1
V gene: TRBV5-5
J gene: TRBJ2-7
clone size: -

CDR3 DNA: TGTGCCAGCAGTTACCCGACTTGGACTAGCGGGAAACCCTACAATGAGCAGTACTTC
CDR3 protein: CASSYPTWTSGKPYNEQYF
D gene: TRBD2
V gene: TRBV6-2/TRBV6-3
J gene: TRBJ2-7
clone size: few

CDR3 DNA: TGTGCCAGCAGCCCCTTTACCTACGGGGAGAGGAATGAGCAGTTCTTC
CDR3 protein: CASSPFTYGERNEQFF
D gene: -
V gene: TRBV12-3/TRBV12-4
J gene: TRBJ2-1
clone size: -

CDR3 DNA: TGTGCCAGCCTCAGCGGTGACAATCAGCCCCAGCATTTT
CDR3 protein: CASLSGDNQPQHF
D gene: -
V gene: TRBV2
J gene: TRBJ1-5
clone size: few

CDR3 DNA: TGTGCCACCAGCACCGACAGGGGGTCCTACGAGCAGTACTTC
CDR3 protein: CATSTDRGSYEQYF
D gene: TRBD1
V gene: TRBV10-3
J gene: TRBJ2-7
clone size: -

CDR3 DNA: TGCAGTGCTAGAGATCGGGTTGCGGGGGCGTATGGCCAGCCCCAGCATTTT
CDR3 protein: CSARDRVAGAYGQPQHF
D gene: -
V gene: TRBV20-1
J gene: TRBJ1-5
clone size: few

CDR3 DNA: TGTGCCATCAGTGACACGTTAGGCGAAAAACTGTTTTTT
CDR3 protein: CAISDTLGEKLFF
D gene: -
V gene: TRBV10-3
J gene: TRBJ1-4
clone size: -

CDR3 DNA: TGTGCTAGTGGTTTGGTACGTGTTAGCGGGGGCTACAATGAGCAGTTCTTC
CDR3 protein: CASGLVRVSGGYNEQFF
D gene: TRBD2
V gene: TRBV12-5
J gene: TRBJ2-1
clone size: few

CDR3 DNA: TGCAGTGCTAGACCGGAGGCTAGCGGCCACAATGAGCAGTTCTTC
CDR3 protein: CSARPEASGHNEQFF
D gene: TRBD2
V gene: TRBV20-1
J gene: TRBJ2-1
clone size: -

CDR3 DNA: TGTGCCAGCGTGCCAGCATTTAACACCGGGGAGCTGTTTTTT
CDR3 protein: CASVPAFNTGELFF
D gene: -
V gene: TRBV6-5
J gene: TRBJ2-2
clone size: -

CDR3 DNA: TGTGCCAGCAGCCAGAACCGCGGGGGGAGTATCGGTGAAAAACTGTTTTTT
CDR3 protein: CASSQNRGGSIGEKLFF
D gene: -
V gene: TRBV6-1
J gene: TRBJ1-4
clone size: few

CDR3 DNA: TGCGCCAGCAGCTTGGGTGCAGGTAGAGTCCAAGAGACCCAGTACTTC
CDR3 protein: CASSLGAGRVQETQYF
D gene: -
V gene: TRBV5-1
J gene: TRBJ2-5
clone size: -

CDR3 DNA: TGTGCCAGCAGTCCTCTCACCGGGACAGATTATGGCTACACCTTC
CDR3 protein: CASSPLTGTDYGYTF
D gene: TRBD1
V gene: TRBV12-3/TRBV12-4
J gene: TRBJ1-2
clone size: -

CDR3 DNA: TGTGCCATCAGTGAGTCTCGGAACACTGAAGCTTTCTTT
CDR3 protein: CAISESRNTEAFF
D gene: -
V gene: TRBV10-3
J gene: TRBJ1-1
clone size: -

CDR3 DNA: TGTGCCAGCAGCCAACGACTAGCCCTTGAAGGCGATGAGCAGTTCTTC
CDR3 protein: CASSQRLALEGDEQFF
D gene: TRBD2
V gene: TRBV3-1
J gene: TRBJ2-1
clone size: few

CDR3 DNA: TGTGCCACCAGCACCAGGGACTTAACTAATGAAAAACTGTTTTTT
CDR3 protein: CATSTRDLTNEKLFF
D gene: -
V gene: TRBV15
J gene: TRBJ1-4
clone size: -

CDR3 DNA: TGCAGCGTTAAGCTGGGAATGTCTCCTGGCTACACCTTC
CDR3 protein: CSVKLGMSPGYTF
D gene: -
V gene: TRBV29-1
J gene: TRBJ1-2
clone size: few

CDR3 DNA: TGTGCCAGCACCTACAGTAGTCCTGGCAATCAGCCCCAGCATTTT
CDR3 protein: CASTYSSPGNQPQHF
D gene: -
V gene: TRBV6-2/TRBV6-3
J gene: TRBJ1-5
clone size: -

CDR3 DNA: TGTGCCAGCAGTTTTACATCGAACACTGAAGCTTTCTTT
CDR3 protein: CASSFTSNTEAFF
D gene: -
V gene: TRBV12-3/TRBV12-4
J gene: TRBJ1-1
clone size: -

CDR3 DNA: TGTGCCAGTAGCTGGGGGTCGTTGAACACTGAAGCTTTCTTT
CDR3 protein: CASSWGSLNTEAFF
D gene: -
V gene: TRBV19
J gene: TRBJ1-1
clone size: few

CDR3 DNA: TGTGCCAGCAGCCTGGACAGGGCTTCTAACTATGGCTACACCTTC
CDR3 protein: CASSLDRASNYGYTF
D gene: TRBD1
V gene: TRBV7-2
J gene: TRBJ1-2
clone size: -